This T cell receptor beta chain comes out of a study of OX40 agonist ivuxolimab in advanced cancers. Across the whole study: The study treated patients with ivuxolimab, an agonistic anti-OX40 (CD134) antibody.

This clone was found once. Its antigen is still unknown. Sequencing used immunoSEQ multiplex PCR; TCRdb keeps in-frame clones, though not all of them. This table holds about 66,000 clones, more than 70% found once. Germline assignment: CDR1 SGHTA and CDR2 FQGTGA. The germline V and J ends were trimmed by 7 bases and 4 bases, with 16 bases remaining between them. This CDR3 spans 15 amino acids. Overall study results and limits: CD4+ and CD8+ T cells in blood underwent clonal expansion by week 6 at 0.1 to 3.0 mg/kg.

The chain carries TRBV7-3 and TRBJ1-4, with D unresolved. The TCR originated in an adult with an advanced solid tumor such as melanoma, head and neck, liver or kidney cancer. The input for sequencing was CD4+ or CD8+ T cells sorted from blood, taken in a trial of the OX40 agonist ivuxolimab. CDR3 sequence: CASTLMGGDNEKLFF. The CDR3 DNA reads TGTGCCAGCACTCTAATGGGTGGAGATAATGAAAAACTGTTTTTT.